Presented here are 9 T cell receptor beta chains from one specimen sequenced in a study of molecular identifiers for immune sequencing clone quantification (dated by TCRdb to the late 2010s). Receptor libraries were prepared by PCR. The listed sequencing device is NextSeq 500. TCRdb trimmed public reads at Q25 via fastp, called clones via MiXCR and kept in-frame beta chains. A single entry per CDR3 protein holds the most common genes and DNA from its merged rows. In this sample the table shows hundreds of thousands of distinct CDR3 sequences, about 25% of which occur a single time. The biggest ten clones account for approximately 0.75% of the sample. Sequences were obtained from naive CD8+ T cells from blood, with Jurkat cell RNA spiked in. The cell subset or site label on this specimen signifies: FACS-sorted CD8+CD4-CCR7+CD45RA+ naive T cells. These receptor sequences come from a human donor in good health. Some libraries in this study had Jurkat cell RNA spiked in.

This clonotype came up many times. The rearrangement links TRBV25-1 to TRBJ2-3; 9 nucleotides agree with TRBD2. Germline loops: CDR1 MGHDK, CDR2 SYGVNS. Unmatched junction bases numbered 3, after V lost 3 bases and J lost 2 bases. This CDR3 has 15 amino acids. CDR3 sequence (DNA): TGTGCCAGCAGTGATGTAGCGGGGGCCACAGATACGCAGTATTTT. Its translation is CASSDVAGATDTQYF.

The chain links TRBV7-2 to TRBJ2-5; D ambiguous. Germline loops: CDR1 SGHTA, CDR2 FQGNSA. The CDR3 spans 14 residues. Trimming removed 1 base at V and 4 bases at J, with 10 bases between. The CDR3: CASSLGVGVETQYF. The DNA of the CDR3 is TGTGCCAGCAGCTTAGGAGTCGGCGTAGAGACCCAGTACTTC.

On this clonotype: Compared with germline, one end of the junction differs, possibly owing to a read error. The chain recombines TRBV13 with TRBJ2-7, with 11 positions matching TRBD2. The CDR3 sequence is 14 residues long. The V gene's germline CDR1 is PRHDT and CDR2 FYEKMQ (reference sequence). The CDR3 spells CGSSLTSGGYEQYF. The CDR3 region has the DNA TGTGGCAGCAGCTTAACTAGCGGGGGTTACGAGCAGTACTTC.

This clonotype was seen a handful of times. The V and J genes are TRBV6-9 and TRBJ2-7; 8 positions match TRBD1. Looked up from germline, CDR1 is MNHGY and CDR2 is SVAAGI. The CDR3 runs to 13 residues. V lost 6 bases to trimming and J lost 7 bases; unmatched junction nucleotides: 8. CDR3 in DNA: TGTGCCAGCAGGGGCAGGGGGCGTATTGAGCAGTACTTC. Translated: CASRGRGRIEQYF.

This clonotype was observed a handful of times. The chain carries TRBV25-1 and TRBJ2-1, with 7 bases identical to TRBD1. Germline V gene data show CDR1 as MGHDK and CDR2 as SYGVNS. V trimming: 4 bases; J trimming: 8 bases; junction bases outside the gene matches: 8. The CDR3 runs 14 residues. CDR3 residues: CASSGRDSLHEQFF. CDR3 sequence (DNA): TGTGCCAGCAGTGGCCGGGACAGTCTCCATGAGCAGTTCTTC.

On this clonotype: At one end the junction does not follow the germline gene, possibly because of a read error. The gene calls are TRBV4-3 and TRBJ2-7; the D gene is possibly TRBD2 (5 bases). The CDR3 totals 16 residues. CDR1 LGHNA and CDR2 YSLEER come from the germline V gene. CDR3 residues: CARRPTHPGLAMEQSF. CDR3 DNA: TGCGCCCGCCGCCCCACCCATCCGGGCCTAGCTATGGAGCAGTCCTTC.

This clonotype was found a few times. The chain uses TRBV27 and TRBJ1-5; TRBD1 might be the D (6 bases). Germline V lookup: CDR1 MNHEY, CDR2 SMNVEV (reference sequence). V was pared by 6 bases and J by 1 base, with 22 bases between. This CDR3 spans 18 amino acids. The CDR3 region has the DNA TGTGCCAGCAGCCCCCTCCATCGGGGGCGAGGAAGCAATCAGCCCCAGCATTTT. Translated, it gives CASSPLHRGRGSNQPQHF.

The rearrangement uses TRBV6-5 and TRBJ2-7; D gene uncertain. V dropped 2 bases and J dropped 5 bases, with 13 bases sitting between them. The CDR3 has 14 amino acids. CDR1 and CDR2 (germline): MNHEY, SVGAGI. For the CDR3, the DNA is TGTGCCAGCAGTTACCCGGGCAGAATCCACGAGCAGTACTTC. Residues: CASSYPGRIHEQYF.

This clonotype was found a few times. The chain employs TRBV11-3 and TRBJ2-3; 8 bases are a match to TRBD2. Germline assignment: CDR1 SGHNT and CDR2 YENEEA. The junction had 4 bases not matched to a gene; V was cut back by 5 bases and J by 0 bases. The CDR3 totals 15 residues. CDR3 nucleotide sequence: TGTGCCAGCAGCCCACGACTAGCGAGCACAGATACGCAGTATTTT. Translating gives CASSPRLASTDTQYF.